The clone carrying this T cell receptor (beta chain) was detected a few times. The data derive from a study of regulatory T cells in long-lasting Graves disease. The time point is: newly diagnosed GD, antithyroid drugs for less than 3 months. RNA from PBMCs was the source of the TCR library. The patient group derived from an endocrinology department in Xi'an, China. This CDR3 region has 14 residues. V trimming: 6 bases; J trimming: 3 bases; junction bases outside the gene matches: 8. CDR1 and CDR2 (germline): SGHRS, YFSETQ. The authors built TCR beta libraries using iRepertoire HTBI primers and Arm-PCR of CDR3 regions. Each CDR3 protein is one row after TCRdb ran MiXCR on the multiplex PCR reads. The table lists over 350,000 distinct CDR3 sequences, 14% of them singletons. These same data were also listed under a study on T cells in Graves' hyperthyroidism and ophthalmopathy. That report adds: Each diagnosis drew on symptoms, thyroxine, TRAb, thyroid ultrasound and orbital computed tomography findings.

This specimen was peripheral blood mononuclear cells (PBMCs), taken at new diagnosis, from a patient treated with antithyroid drugs. This sequence originates from a woman aged 45-65 years with Graves disease. The chain employs TRBV5-1 and TRBJ1-1, with 7 positions matching TRBD1. CDR3 coding DNA: TGCGCCAGCACTGACAGGGAGGGATACACTGAAGCTTTCTTT. Encoded protein: CASTDREGYTEAFF.